This TCR beta chain was obtained from a study of blood T cell repertoires in COVID-19. Study at large: From T cells, B-cell-depleted T cells, or PBMCs came the material, which was cDNA or gDNA.

This CDR3 is 12 amino acids long. Deletions cut 3 bases from V and 7 bases from J, with 9 bases between. This clone was counted between two and nine times. In the study's own analysis: It was from reference gene primer amplification that nucleated cell counts were estimated. This table comes from immunoSEQ multiplex PCR, and its TCRdb copy is limited to in-frame clones, with some not included. The DNA was the basis for D and trimming; V, J and clone size are from that table. The sample holds about 220,000 clones, 75% to 85% seen once. This clonotype was obtained from a woman in her 70s with acute or convalescent COVID-19. Sequencing used peripheral blood. The J gene is TRBJ1-2, the V gene TRBV12-3 or TRBV12-4; TRBD1 is a possible D gene (6 bases). The CDR3 DNA reads TGTGCCAGCAGTTTTGGACAGCTTGGCTACACCTTC. Translating it yields CASSFGQLGYTF.